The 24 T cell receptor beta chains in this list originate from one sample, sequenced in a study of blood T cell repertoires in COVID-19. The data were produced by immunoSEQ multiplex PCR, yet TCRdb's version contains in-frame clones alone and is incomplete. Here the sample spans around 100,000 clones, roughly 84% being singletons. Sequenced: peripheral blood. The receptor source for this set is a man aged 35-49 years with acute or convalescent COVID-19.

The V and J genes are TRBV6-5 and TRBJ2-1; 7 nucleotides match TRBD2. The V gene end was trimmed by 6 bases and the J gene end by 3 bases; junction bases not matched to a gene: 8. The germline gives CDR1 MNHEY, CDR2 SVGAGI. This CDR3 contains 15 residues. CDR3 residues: CASRVEGGYYNEQFF. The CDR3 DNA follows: TGTGCCAGCAGGGTGGAGGGAGGGTACTACAATGAGCAGTTCTTC.

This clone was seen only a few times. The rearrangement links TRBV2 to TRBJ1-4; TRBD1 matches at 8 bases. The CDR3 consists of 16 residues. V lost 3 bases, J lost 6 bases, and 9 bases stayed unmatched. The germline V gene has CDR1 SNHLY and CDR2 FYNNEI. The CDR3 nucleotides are TGTGCCAGCAGTGAGCGGCAGGGGGCAGGGTATGAAAAACTGTTTTTT. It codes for CASSERQGAGYEKLFF.

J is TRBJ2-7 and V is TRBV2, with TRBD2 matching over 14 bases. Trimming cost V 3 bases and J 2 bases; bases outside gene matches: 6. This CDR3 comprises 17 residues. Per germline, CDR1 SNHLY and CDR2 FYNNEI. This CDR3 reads CASSDGLAGGRTYEQYF. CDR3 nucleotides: TGTGCCAGCAGTGATGGACTAGCGGGAGGTAGGACCTACGAGCAGTACTTC.

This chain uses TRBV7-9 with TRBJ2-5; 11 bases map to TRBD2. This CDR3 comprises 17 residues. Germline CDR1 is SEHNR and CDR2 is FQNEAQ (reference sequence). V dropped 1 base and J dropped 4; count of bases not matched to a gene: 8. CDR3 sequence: CASSLELAGEVRETQYF. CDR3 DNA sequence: TGTGCCAGCAGCTTAGAACTAGCGGGAGAGGTGCGAGAGACCCAGTACTTC.

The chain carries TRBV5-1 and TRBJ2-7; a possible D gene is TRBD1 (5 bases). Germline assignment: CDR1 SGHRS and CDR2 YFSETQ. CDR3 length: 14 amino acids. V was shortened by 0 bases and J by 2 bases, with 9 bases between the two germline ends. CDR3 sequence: CASSLGAGPYEQYF. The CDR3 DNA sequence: TGCGCCAGCAGCTTGGGGGCAGGGCCCTACGAGCAGTACTTC.

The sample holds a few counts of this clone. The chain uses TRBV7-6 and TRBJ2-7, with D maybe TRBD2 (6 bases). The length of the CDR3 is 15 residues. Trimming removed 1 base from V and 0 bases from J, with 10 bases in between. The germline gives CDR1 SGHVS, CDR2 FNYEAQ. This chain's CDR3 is CASSLDDGSSYEQYF. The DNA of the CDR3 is TGTGCCAGCAGCTTAGATGACGGGAGCTCCTACGAGCAGTACTTC.

The CDR3 sequence: CASSIPGQGAGGTEAFF. The CDR3 nucleotides read TGTGCCAGCAGCATTCCGGGACAGGGGGCGGGAGGCACTGAAGCTTTCTTT. The chain links TRBV21-1 to TRBJ1-1; TRBD1 is taken as the D call from the table, unchecked against the DNA. TRBV21-1 is assigned pseudogene status. The CDR3 runs to 17 residues.

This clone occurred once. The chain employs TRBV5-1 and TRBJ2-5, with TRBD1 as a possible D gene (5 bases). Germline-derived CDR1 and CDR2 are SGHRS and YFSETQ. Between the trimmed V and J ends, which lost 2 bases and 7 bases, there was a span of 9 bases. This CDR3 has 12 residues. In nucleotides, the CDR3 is TGCGCCAGCAGCTTAGCGCAGGGGACCCAGTACTTC. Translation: CASSLAQGTQYF.

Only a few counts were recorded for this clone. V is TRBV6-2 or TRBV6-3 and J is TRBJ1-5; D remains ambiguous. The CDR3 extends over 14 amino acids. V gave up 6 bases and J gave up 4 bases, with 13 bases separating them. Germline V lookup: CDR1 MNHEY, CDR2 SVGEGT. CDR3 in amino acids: CASSLQTANQPQHF. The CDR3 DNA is TGTGCCAGCAGCCTCCAGACTGCAAATCAGCCCCAGCATTTT.

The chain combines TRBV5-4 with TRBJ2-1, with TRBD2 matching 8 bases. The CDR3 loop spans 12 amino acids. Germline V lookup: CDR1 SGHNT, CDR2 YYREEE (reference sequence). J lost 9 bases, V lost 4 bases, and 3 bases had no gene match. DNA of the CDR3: TGTGCCAGCAGCACCGGGGGGGGTGAGCAGTTCTTC. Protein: CASSTGGGEQFF.

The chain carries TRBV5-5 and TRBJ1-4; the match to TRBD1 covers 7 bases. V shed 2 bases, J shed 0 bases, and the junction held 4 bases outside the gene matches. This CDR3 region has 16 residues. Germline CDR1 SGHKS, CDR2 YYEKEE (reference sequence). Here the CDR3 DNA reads TGTGCCAGCAGCTTAGGGGGCTGGGCAACTAATGAAAAACTGTTTTTT. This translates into CASSLGGWATNEKLFF.

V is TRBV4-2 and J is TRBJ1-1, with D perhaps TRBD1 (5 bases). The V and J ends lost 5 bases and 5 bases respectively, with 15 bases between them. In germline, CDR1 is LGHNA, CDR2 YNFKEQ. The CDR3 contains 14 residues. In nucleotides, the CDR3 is TGTGCCAGCAGCATCCCAGGGCTGGGTACTGAAGCTTTCTTT. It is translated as CASSIPGLGTEAFF.

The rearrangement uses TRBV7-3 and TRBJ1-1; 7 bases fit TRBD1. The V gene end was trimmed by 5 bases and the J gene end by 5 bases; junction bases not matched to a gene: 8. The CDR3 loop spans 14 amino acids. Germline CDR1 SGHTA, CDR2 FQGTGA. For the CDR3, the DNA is TGTGCCAGCAGCCCAAGACAGGGATCGACTGAAGCTTTCTTT. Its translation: CASSPRQGSTEAFF.

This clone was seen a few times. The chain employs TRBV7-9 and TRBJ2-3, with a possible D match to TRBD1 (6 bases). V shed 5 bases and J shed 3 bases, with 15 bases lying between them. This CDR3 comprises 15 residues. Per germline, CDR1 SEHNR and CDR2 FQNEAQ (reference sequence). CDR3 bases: TGTGCCAGCAGCACCCAGGGGTGGGGGACAGATACGCAGTATTTT. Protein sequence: CASSTQGWGTDTQYF.

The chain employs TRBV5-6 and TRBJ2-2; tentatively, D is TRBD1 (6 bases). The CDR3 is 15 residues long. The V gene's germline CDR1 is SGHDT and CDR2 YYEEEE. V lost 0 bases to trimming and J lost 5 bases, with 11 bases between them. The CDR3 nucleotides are TGTGCCAGCAGCTTGGGGGGGCGCAGGACCGGGGAGCTGTTTTTT. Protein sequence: CASSLGGRRTGELFF. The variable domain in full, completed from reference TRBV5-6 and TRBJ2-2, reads DAGVTQSPTHLIKTRGQQVTLRCSPKSGHDTVSWYQQALGQGPQFIFQYYEEEERQRGNFPDRFSGHQFPNYSSELNVNALLLGDSALYLCASSLGGRRTGELFFGEGSRLTVL.

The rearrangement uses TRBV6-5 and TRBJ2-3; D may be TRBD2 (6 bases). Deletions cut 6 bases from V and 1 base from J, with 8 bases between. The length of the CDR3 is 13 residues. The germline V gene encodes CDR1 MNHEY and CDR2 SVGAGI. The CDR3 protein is CASRGLGTDTQYF. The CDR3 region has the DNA TGTGCCAGCAGGGGACTGGGCACAGATACGCAGTATTTT.

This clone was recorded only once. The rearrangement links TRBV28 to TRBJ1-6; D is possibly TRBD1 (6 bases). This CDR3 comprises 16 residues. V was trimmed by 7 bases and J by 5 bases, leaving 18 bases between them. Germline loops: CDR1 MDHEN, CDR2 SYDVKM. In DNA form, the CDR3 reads TGTGCCAGCACCTTAGGGGGGGGGACACATAATTCACCCCTCCACTTT. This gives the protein CASTLGGGTHNSPLHF.

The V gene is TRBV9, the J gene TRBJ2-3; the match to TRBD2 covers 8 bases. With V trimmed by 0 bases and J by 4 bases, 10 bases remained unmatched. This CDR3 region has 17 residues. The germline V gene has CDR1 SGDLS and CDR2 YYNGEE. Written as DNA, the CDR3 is TGTGCCAGCAGCGTAGCTGGGGGGACTAGGGGTCCAGATACGCAGTATTTT. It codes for CASSVAGGTRGPDTQYF.

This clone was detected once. CDR3 amino acids: CASSLSGSSYNEQFF. CDR3 in DNA: TGTGCCAGCAGCCTTAGCGGGAGTTCATACAATGAGCAGTTCTTC. This chain connects TRBV7-9 to TRBJ2-1; 9 bases are shared with TRBD2. CDR3 length: 15 amino acids. The V and J ends lost 5 bases and 4 bases, in that order; junction bases with no gene match: 6. Germline V gene sequence: CDR1 SEHNR, CDR2 FQNEAQ (reference sequence).

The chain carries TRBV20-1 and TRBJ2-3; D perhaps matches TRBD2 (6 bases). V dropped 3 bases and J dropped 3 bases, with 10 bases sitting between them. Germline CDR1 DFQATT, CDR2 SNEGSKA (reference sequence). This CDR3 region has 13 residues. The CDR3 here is CSASSGTTDTQYF. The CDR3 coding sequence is TGCAGTGCTAGTTCCGGGACTACAGATACGCAGTATTTT.

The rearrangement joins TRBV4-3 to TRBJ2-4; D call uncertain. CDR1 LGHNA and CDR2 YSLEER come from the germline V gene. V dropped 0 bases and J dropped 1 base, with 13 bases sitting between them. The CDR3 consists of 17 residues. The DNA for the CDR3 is TGCGCCAGCAGCCAAGATCACTCCTACCTGGCCAAAAACATTCAGTACTTC. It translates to CASSQDHSYLAKNIQYF.

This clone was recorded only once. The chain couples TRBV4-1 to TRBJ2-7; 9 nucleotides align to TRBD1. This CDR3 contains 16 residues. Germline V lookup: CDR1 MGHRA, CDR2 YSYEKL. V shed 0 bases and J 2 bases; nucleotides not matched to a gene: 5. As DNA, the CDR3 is TGCGCCAGCAGCCAAGATTGGACAGGGGTTACCTACGAGCAGTACTTC. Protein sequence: CASSQDWTGVTYEQYF.

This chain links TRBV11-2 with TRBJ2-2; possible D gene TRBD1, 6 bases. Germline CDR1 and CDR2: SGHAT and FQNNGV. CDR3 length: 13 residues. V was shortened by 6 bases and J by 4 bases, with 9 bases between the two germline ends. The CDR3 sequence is CASRQQGTGELFF. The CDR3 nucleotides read TGTGCCAGCAGACAACAGGGCACCGGGGAGCTGTTTTTT.

The CDR3 nucleotides read TGTGCCAGCAGCCAAGATGAGTATTTCGGGACAGGGCCCTATGGCTACACCTTC. This gives the protein CASSQDEYFGTGPYGYTF. V and J are TRBV3-1 (or the pseudogene TRBV3-2) and TRBJ1-2, with 9 positions matching TRBD1. V lost 0 bases, J lost 4 bases, and 12 bases stayed unmatched. This CDR3 has 18 residues. Germline loops: CDR1 LGHDT, CDR2 YNNKEL (reference sequence).